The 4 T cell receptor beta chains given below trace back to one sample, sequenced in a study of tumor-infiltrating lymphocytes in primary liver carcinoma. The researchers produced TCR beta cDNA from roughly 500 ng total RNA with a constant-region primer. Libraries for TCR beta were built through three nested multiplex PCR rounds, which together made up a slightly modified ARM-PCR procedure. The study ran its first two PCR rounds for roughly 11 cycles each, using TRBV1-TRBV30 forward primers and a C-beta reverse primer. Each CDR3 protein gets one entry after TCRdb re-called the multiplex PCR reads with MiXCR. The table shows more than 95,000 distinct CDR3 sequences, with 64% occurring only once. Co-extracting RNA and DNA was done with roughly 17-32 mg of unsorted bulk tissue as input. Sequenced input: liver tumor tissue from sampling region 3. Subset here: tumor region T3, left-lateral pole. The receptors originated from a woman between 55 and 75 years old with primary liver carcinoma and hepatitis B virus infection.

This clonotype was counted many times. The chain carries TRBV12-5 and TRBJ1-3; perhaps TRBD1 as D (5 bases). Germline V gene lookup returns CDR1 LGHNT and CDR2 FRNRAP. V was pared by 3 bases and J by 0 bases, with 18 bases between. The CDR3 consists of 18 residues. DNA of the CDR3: TGTGCTAGTGGTTTCCCTAAATCACAGGTACCCTCTGGAAACACCATATATTTT. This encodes CASGFPKSQVPSGNTIYF. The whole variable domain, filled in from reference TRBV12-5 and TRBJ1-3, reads DARVTQTPRHKVTEMGQEVTMRCQPILGHNTVFWYRQTMMQGLELLAYFRNRAPLDDSGMPKDRFSAEMPDATLATLKIQPSEPRDSAVYFCASGFPKSQVPSGNTIYFGEGSWLTVV.

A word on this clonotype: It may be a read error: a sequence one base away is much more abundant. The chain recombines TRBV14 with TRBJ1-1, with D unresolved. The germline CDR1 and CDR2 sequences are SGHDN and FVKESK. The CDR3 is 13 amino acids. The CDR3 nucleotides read TGTGCCAGCAGCCCCCTCATGAACACTGAAACTTTCTTT. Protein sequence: CASSPLMNTETFF.

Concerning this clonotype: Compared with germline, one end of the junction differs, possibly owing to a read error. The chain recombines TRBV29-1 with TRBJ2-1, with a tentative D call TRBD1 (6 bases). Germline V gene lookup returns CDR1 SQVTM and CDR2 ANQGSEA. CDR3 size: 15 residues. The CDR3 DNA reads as TGCAGCGTTGCTAACAGGGCACGGGTCAGGCATGAGCAATTCTTC. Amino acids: CSVANRARVRHEQFF.

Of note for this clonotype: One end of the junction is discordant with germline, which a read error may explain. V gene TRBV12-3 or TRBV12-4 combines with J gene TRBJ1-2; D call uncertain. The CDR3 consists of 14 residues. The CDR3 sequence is CTSNDYVGNYGYTF. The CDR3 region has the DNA TGTACCAGTAACGACTACGTCGGTAACTATGGCTACACCTTC.